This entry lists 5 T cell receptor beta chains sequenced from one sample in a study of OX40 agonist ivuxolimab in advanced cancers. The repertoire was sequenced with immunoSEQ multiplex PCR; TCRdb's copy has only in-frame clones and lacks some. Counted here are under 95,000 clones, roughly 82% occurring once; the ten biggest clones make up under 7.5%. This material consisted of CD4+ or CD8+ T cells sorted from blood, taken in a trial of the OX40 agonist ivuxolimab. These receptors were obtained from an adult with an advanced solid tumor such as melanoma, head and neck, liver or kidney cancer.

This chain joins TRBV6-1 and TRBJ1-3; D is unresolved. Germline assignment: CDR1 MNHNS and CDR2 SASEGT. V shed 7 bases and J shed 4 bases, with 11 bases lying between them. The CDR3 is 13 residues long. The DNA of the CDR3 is TGTGCCAGCATTTTCGTTGGGGGAAACACCATATATTTT. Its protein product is CASIFVGGNTIYF.

CDR3: CASRRDKENTEAFF. Here the CDR3 DNA reads TGTGCCAGCAGGAGGGACAAAGAGAACACTGAAGCTTTCTTT. This rearrangement joins TRBV6-5 to TRBJ1-1; a weak D match, TRBD1 (6 bases). V gave up 6 bases and J gave up 1 base, with 12 bases separating them. The germline CDR1 and CDR2 sequences are MNHEY and SVGAGI. The CDR3 covers 14 residues.

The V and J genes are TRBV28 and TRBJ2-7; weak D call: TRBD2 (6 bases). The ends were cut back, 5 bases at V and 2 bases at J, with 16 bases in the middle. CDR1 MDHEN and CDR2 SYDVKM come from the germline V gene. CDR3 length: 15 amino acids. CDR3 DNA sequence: TGTGCCAGCAGTCCCTCCTGGGACTCTCCCTACGAGCAGTACTTC. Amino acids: CASSPSWDSPYEQYF.

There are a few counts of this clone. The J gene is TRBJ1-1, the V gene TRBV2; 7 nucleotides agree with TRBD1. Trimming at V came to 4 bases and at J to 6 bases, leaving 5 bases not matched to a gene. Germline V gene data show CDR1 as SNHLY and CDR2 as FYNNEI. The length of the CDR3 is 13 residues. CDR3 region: CASSGQGIAEAFF. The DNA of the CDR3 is TGTGCCAGCAGTGGACAGGGCATCGCTGAAGCTTTCTTT.

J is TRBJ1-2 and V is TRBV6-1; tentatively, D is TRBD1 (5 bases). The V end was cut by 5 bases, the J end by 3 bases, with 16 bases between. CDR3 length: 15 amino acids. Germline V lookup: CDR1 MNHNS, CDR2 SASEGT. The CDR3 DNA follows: TGTGCCAGCAGTATCTCTGGGACCTCAGACTATGGCTACACCTTC. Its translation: CASSISGTSDYGYTF.